This is a list of T cell receptor beta chains from one sample in a study of Ad26.COV2.S vaccination and SARS-CoV-2 variants. Clones were sequenced by immunoSEQ multiplex PCR, and TCRdb holds only the in-frame ones, with some missing. Of some 640,000 clones in the sample, around 92% were seen once. Sequenced material: peripheral blood, taken in a trial of Ad26.COV2.S vaccine versus placebo. Receptors were obtained from a person aged 18-65 years who received the Ad26.COV2.S COVID-19 vaccine or a placebo. Both conserved end residues are part of each CDR3. The D gene is left open where the match is weak. Only part of the rows carry a size: once, few, many, or a class if the clone is expanded.

size,D,J,V,CDR3,DNA
once,.,TRBJ2-3,TRBV18,CASSPVDTQYF,TGTGCCAGCTCACCGGTAGATACGCAGTATTTT
.,TRBD1,TRBJ1-2,TRBV5-1,CASSPGGGFRYGYTF,TGCGCCAGCAGCCCAGGGGGGGGCTTTCGGTATGGCTACACCTTC
.,.,TRBJ2-7,TRBV6-6,CASSSGGEQYF,TGTGCCAGCAGTTCTGGGGGCGAGCAGTACTTC
.,TRBD2,TRBJ2-7,TRBV10-3,CATRTSGVSSYEQYF,TGTGCCACCCGGACTAGCGGGGTAAGCTCCTACGAGCAGTACTTC
.,TRBD1,TRBJ1-5,TRBV29-1,CSVEETGGNQPQHF,TGCAGCGTTGAAGAGACAGGGGGCAATCAGCCCCAGCATTTT
.,.,TRBJ2-1,TRBV18,CASSPRDPASSYNEQFF,TGTGCCAGCTCACCACGGGACCCTGCGAGCTCCTACAATGAGCAGTTCTTC
.,TRBD2,TRBJ2-3,TRBV4-1,CASSQRTSGPDTQYF,TGCGCCAGCAGCCAACGGACTAGCGGCCCAGATACGCAGTATTTT
.,.,TRBJ1-6,TRBV3-1/TRBV3-2,CASSQGSGGITLHF,TGTGCCAGCAGCCAAGGCTCCGGGGGGATCACCCTCCACTTT
.,.,TRBJ1-3,TRBV19,CASGSGNTIYF,TGTGCCAGTGGGTCTGGAAACACCATATATTTT
.,.,TRBJ1-1,TRBV30,CAWGRMNTEAFF,TGTGCCTGGGGCCGAATGAACACTGAAGCTTTCTTT
.,.,TRBJ2-1,TRBV6-5,CASSYSRGGEQFF,TGTGCCAGCAGTTACTCGAGAGGTGGTGAGCAGTTCTTC
.,.,TRBJ1-1,TRBV11-2,CASSLRGNTEAFF,TGTGCCAGCAGCTTACGGGGGAACACTGAAGCTTTCTTT
.,.,TRBJ2-3,TRBV7-8,CASSLEHKLDTQYF,TGTGCCAGCAGCTTAGAGCACAAGTTAGATACGCAGTATTTT
.,.,TRBJ1-2,TRBV2,CASSETGVYTF,TGTGCCAGCAGTGAGACAGGAGTCTACACCTTC
.,.,TRBJ1-1,TRBV5-6,CASSFNWAGTEAFF,TGTGCCAGCAGCTTCAATTGGGCGGGCACTGAAGCTTTCTTT
many,TRBD1,TRBJ2-5,TRBV4-3,CASSQDMGQGVETQYF,TGCGCCAGCAGCCAAGATATGGGACAGGGGGTTGAGACCCAGTACTTC
once,.,TRBJ2-1,TRBV20-1,CSAIAYNEQFF,TGCAGTGCCATAGCATACAATGAGCAGTTCTTC
.,.,TRBJ1-2,TRBV7-3,CASSFWNGYGYTF,TGTGCCAGCAGCTTTTGGAACGGCTATGGCTACACCTTC
.,TRBD1,TRBJ1-3,TRBV4-3,CASSPDRDTYSGNTIYF,TGCGCCAGCAGCCCGGACAGGGACACTTACTCTGGAAACACCATATATTTT
.,TRBD1,TRBJ2-7,TRBV5-5,CASSLGISGGSSYEQYF,TGTGCCAGCAGCTTGGGGATTTCAGGGGGAAGCTCCTACGAGCAGTACTTC
.,.,TRBJ1-1,TRBV18,CASSLGQLNTEAFF,TGTGCCAGCTCACTGGGTCAACTGAACACTGAAGCTTTCTTT
.,.,TRBJ2-7,TRBV27,CASSSGREQYEQYF,TGTGCCAGCAGTTCGGGCAGGGAACAATACGAGCAGTACTTC
.,.,TRBJ1-1,TRBV4-3,CASSQDGGNTEAFF,TGCGCCAGCAGCCAAGATGGAGGGAACACTGAAGCTTTCTTT
.,.,TRBJ2-7,TRBV29-1,CSVVRDGGSYEQYF,TGCAGCGTTGTAAGGGATGGGGGCTCCTACGAGCAGTACTTC
.,.,TRBJ1-6,TRBV30,CAWSQGVNSPLHF,TGTGCCTGGAGTCAAGGGGTTAATTCACCCCTCCACTTT
.,TRBD1,TRBJ1-5,TRBV19,CASSIVGGRGNQPQHF,TGTGCCAGTAGTATTGTAGGGGGCCGAGGCAATCAGCCCCAGCATTTT
.,.,TRBJ1-1,TRBV7-9,CASSFAQPNTEAFF,TGTGCCAGCAGCTTCGCACAGCCCAACACTGAAGCTTTCTTT